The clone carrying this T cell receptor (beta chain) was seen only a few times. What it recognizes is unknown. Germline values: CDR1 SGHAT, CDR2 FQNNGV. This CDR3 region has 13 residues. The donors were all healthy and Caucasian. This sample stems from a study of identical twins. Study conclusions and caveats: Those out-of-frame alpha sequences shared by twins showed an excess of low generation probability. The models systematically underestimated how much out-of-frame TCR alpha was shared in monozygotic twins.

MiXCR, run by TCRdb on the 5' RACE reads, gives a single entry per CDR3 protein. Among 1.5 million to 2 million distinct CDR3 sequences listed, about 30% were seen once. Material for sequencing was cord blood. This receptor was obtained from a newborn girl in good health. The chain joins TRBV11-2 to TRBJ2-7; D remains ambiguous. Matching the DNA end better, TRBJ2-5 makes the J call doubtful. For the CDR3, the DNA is TGTGCCAGCAGCTTGACCCCCTGGGGGACCCAGTACTTC. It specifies CASSLTPWGTQYF.